This T cell receptor beta chain was sequenced in a study of lymphopenia after photon versus proton radiotherapy. Broader study findings: After lymphocyte nadir, photon-treated repertoires showed oligoclonal expansion, especially CD8+ Temra. Only patients who died were analyzed for survival; proton advantage is unproven. Photon-treated patients lost naive T cells and TCR diversity; proton-treated stayed stable. Larger post-nadir TCR diversity loss correlated inversely with survival in deceased patients.

As regards this clone: Its antigen is undetermined.

Using immunoSEQ multiplex PCR, the repertoire was profiled, and TCRdb retains in-frame clones only, with some absent. The sample lists about 50,000 clones, around 80% seen once, with around 30% in the top ten. V lost 3 bases, J lost 1 base, and 13 bases lay in between. CDR3 length: 15 residues. Germline V gene lookup returns CDR1 SGHRS and CDR2 YFSETQ. Sequencing was performed on peripheral blood, taken from a patient treated with photon-based radiotherapy. The chain recombines TRBV5-1 with TRBJ2-5, with TRBD1 as a possible D gene (5 bases). This receptor was obtained from a man aged 50 to 59 with gastric cancer. The CDR3 loop is CASSSQGIGQETQYF. DNA for the CDR3: TGCGCCAGCAGCTCGCAGGGTATCGGCCAAGAGACCCAGTACTTC.